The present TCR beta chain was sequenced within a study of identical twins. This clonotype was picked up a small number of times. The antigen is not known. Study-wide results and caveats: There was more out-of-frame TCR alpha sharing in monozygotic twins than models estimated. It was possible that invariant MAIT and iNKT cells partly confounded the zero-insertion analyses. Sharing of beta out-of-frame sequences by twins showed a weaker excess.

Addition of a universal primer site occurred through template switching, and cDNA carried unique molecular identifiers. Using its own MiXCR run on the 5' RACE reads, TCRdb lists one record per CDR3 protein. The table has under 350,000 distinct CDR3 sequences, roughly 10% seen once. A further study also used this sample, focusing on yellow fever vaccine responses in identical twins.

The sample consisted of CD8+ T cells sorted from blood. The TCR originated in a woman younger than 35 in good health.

The CDR3 DNA sequence: TGCAGTGCTAGAGATCGGGCGGGGAGTACCTACGAGCAGTACTTC. Its translation: CSARDRAGSTYEQYF. This chain links TRBV20-1 with TRBJ2-7, with a weak D call TRBD2 (6 bases). Per the germline V gene, CDR1 is DFQATT and CDR2 is SNEGSKA (reference sequence). Trimming pared 0 bases from V and 2 bases from J, leaving 14 bases between. This CDR3 spans 15 amino acids.